The following is a TCR beta chain sequence with its context. The source of the sample is a study of shared clonotypes between healthy human individuals. Some clones are missing from TCRdb's copy, which holds only in-frame ones; the method was immunoSEQ multiplex PCR. The sample holds about 1.9 million clones; around 93% are singletons and the top ten take about 1.7%. Germline CDR1 MGHDK, CDR2 SYGVNS. The CDR3 sequence is 16 residues long. The J segment lost 1 base and the V segment lost 4 bases, leaving 7 bases of the junction unmatched. CD45RO-negative cells were positively selected for CCR7, leaving out terminally differentiated effector memory CD45RA+ cells.

Specimen: naive CD8+ T cells from PBMCs. The receptor was isolated from a man in his late teens or twenties in good health. Some clones in this sample may be carry-over from other donors' samples. The chain employs TRBV25-1 and TRBJ2-1, with TRBD1 matching 7 bases. The CDR3 nucleotides are TGTGCCAGCAGTGGGACCCAGGGGGAATCCTACAATGAGCAGTTCTTC. Its translation: CASSGTQGESYNEQFF.